This T cell receptor (beta chain) was captured in a study of T-cell memory formation after mild COVID-19. Regarding the study as a whole: Contracting CD4+ clones lay largely in CM and EM, with CD8+ ones residing in EMRA.

About this clonotype: Its antigen is still unknown.

cDNA libraries for TCR alpha and TCR beta, carrying sample barcodes and UMIs, came from 5'RACE with constant-segment primers. TCRdb ran MiXCR on the 5' RACE reads and lists one entry per CDR3 protein. The repertoire holds about 410,000 distinct CDR3 sequences, with about 22% as singletons. The sequence was obtained from an adult woman who had mild COVID-19 (a few samples of this study predate the infection). Cell type and time point are not known. Sequencing was carried out using PBMCs or a T cell subset sorted from them (not recorded which).

CDR3 sequence reads: CASSMILNTEAFF. In DNA, the CDR3 is TGTGCCAGCAGCATGATCTTGAACACTGAAGCTTTCTTT. V gene TRBV12-3 or TRBV12-4 combines with J gene TRBJ1-1; D is undetermined. V lost 6 bases and J lost 0, with 8 bases in between. The CDR3 extends over 13 amino acids.